The clone carrying this T cell receptor (beta chain) was seen ten or more times. Its antigen is undetermined. Sequenced by immunoSEQ multiplex PCR; TCRdb stores in-frame clones only, minus some. Observed are 36,000 or so clones, no singletons, with the top ten taking roughly 1.2%. This entry comes from a study of T cells after posttransplantation cyclophosphamide. This related bone marrow graft donor gave peripheral blood on the day of marrow donation. Broader study findings: TRB overlap between skin or GI tissue T cells and blood was limited. Recipient CMV seropositivity and CMV reactivation strongly tracked TRB clonality.

Germline lookup yields CDR1 SGHTA and CDR2 FQGTGA. This CDR3 has 13 amino acids. V was clipped by 5 bases and J by 8 bases; unmatched bases: 7. The chain has TRBV7-3 and TRBJ1-2; 8 nucleotides match TRBD1. Material: PBMCs. The clonotype was recovered from a girl aged 10 to 17 in good health, CMV-negative, and a related stem cell transplant donor. In nucleotides, the CDR3 is TGTGCCAGCAGCCCGACAGGGGAGGAGGGCTACACCTTC. As protein: CASSPTGEEGYTF.